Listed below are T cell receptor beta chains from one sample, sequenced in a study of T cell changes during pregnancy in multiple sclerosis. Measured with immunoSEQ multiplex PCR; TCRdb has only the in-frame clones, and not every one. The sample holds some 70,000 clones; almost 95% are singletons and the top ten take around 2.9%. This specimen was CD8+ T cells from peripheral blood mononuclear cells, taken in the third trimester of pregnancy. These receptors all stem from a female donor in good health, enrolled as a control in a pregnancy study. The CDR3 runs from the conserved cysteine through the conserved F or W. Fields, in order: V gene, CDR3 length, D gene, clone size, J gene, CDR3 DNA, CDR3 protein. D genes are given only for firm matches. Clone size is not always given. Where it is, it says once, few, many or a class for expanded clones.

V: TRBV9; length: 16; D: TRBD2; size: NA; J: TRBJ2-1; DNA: TGTGCCAGCAGCGTAAGCTTACGGGGGGGTTACAATGAGCAGTTCTTC; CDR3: CASSVSLRGGYNEQFF
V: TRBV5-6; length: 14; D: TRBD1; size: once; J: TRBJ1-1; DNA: TGTGCCAGCAGCGGGGACAGGGGCGGGCCTGAAGCTTTCTTT; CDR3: CASSGDRGGPEAFF
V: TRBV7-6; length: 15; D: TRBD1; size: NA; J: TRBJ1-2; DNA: TGTGCCAGCAGCTTGACCCCGGGACAGGTGAATGGCTACACCTTC; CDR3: CASSLTPGQVNGYTF
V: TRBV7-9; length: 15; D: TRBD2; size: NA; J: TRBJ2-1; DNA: TGTGCCAGCAGCTTGGGACTAGCGTCCTACAATGAGCAGTTCTTC; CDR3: CASSLGLASYNEQFF
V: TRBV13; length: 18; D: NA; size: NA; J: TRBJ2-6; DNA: TGTGCCAGCAGCGAGACGGGACTCCCGAGCTCTGGGGCCAACGTCCTGACTTTC; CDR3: CASSETGLPSSGANVLTF
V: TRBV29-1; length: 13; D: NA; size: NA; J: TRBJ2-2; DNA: TGCAGCTCAAAAGGGGAAAACACCGGGGAGCTGTTTTTT; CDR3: CSSKGENTGELFF
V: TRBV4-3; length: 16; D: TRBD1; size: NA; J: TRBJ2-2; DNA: TGCGCCAGCAGCCAAGGGACAGGGGGAAACACCGGGGAGCTGTTTTTT; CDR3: CASSQGTGGNTGELFF
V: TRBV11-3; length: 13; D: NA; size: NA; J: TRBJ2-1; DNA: TGTGCCAGCAGCTTATCCGGGGGCAATGAGCAGTTCTTC; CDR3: CASSLSGGNEQFF
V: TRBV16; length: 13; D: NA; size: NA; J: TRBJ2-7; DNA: TGTGCCAGCAGCCAATCGACGACTAACGAGCAGTACTTC; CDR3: CASSQSTTNEQYF
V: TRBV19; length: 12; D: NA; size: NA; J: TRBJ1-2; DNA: TGTGCCAGTAGTATTTCTGTCCATGGCTACACCTTC; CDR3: CASSISVHGYTF
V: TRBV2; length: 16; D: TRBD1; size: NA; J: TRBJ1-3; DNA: TGTGCCAGCAGTGAAGGGACAGGCCTCTTTGGAAACACCATATATTTT; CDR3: CASSEGTGLFGNTIYF
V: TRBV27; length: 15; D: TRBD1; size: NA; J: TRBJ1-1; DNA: TGTGCCAGCAGTTCAAGACAGGGAATAGGCGATCAAGCTTTCTTT; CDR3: CASSSRQGIGDQAFF
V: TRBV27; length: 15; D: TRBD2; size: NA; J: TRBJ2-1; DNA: TGTGCCAGCAGTTTAGAGCGGGGGGGATACAATGAGCAGTTCTTC; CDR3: CASSLERGGYNEQFF
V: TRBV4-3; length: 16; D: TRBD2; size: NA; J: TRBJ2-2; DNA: TGCGCCAGCAGCCAAGAATTAGCGGGGGCCCTCGTGGAGCTGTTTTTT; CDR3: CASSQELAGALVELFF
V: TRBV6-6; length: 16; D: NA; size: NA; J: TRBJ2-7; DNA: TGTGCCAGCAGTTACTCGAGGGTAGCGGCTACCTACGAGCAGTACTTC; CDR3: CASSYSRVAATYEQYF
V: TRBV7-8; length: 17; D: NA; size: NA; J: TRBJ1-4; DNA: TGTGCCAGCTACTCACAAGGAAGGGGGGGTTTAAGTGAAAAACTGTTTTTT; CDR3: CASYSQGRGGLSEKLFF
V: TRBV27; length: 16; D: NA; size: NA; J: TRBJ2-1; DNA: TGTGCCAGCACCTCCCTTCTTCGACGGGTGTACAATGAGCAGTTCTTC; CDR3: CASTSLLRRVYNEQFF
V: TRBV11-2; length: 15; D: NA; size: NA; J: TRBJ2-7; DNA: TGTGCCAGCAGTGCCTTGCGACAGCATCCCTACGAGCAGTACTTC; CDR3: CASSALRQHPYEQYF
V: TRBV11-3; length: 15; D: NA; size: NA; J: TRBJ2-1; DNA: TGTGCCAGCAGCTCCACAGACGAACCCTACAATGAGCAGTTCTTC; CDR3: CASSSTDEPYNEQFF
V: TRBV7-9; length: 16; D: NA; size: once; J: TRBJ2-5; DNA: TGTGCCAGCAGCTTAGAAGGAGCGGGTCTCGGGAAGACCCAGTACTTC; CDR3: CASSLEGAGLGKTQYF
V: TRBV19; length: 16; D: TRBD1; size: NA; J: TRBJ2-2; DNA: TGTGCCAGTAGTCCCGGGACAGGTATCTACACCGGGGAGCTGTTTTTT; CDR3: CASSPGTGIYTGELFF
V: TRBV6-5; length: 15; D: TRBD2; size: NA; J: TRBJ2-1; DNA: TGTGCCAGCAGCCTACTAGCGGGGGGGCGGAATGAGCAGTTCTTC; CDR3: CASSLLAGGRNEQFF
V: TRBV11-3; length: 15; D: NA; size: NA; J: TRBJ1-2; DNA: TGTGCCAGCAGCAACCGAGAGGGTGCTAACTATGGCTACACCTTC; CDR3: CASSNREGANYGYTF
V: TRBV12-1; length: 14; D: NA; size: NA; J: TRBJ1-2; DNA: TGTGCCAGCAGCTTTTTTCGACAGACCTATGGCTACACCTTC; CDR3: CASSFFRQTYGYTF
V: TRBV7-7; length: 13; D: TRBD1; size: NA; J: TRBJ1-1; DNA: TGTGCTAGCAGCCCTGGACAGGGAGGTGAAGCTTTCTTT; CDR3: CASSPGQGGEAFF
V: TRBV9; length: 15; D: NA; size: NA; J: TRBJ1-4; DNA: TGTGCCAGCAGCGTAGCGGGGGGGGCACATGAAAAACTGTTTTTT; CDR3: CASSVAGGAHEKLFF
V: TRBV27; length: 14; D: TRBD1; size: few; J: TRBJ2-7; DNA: TGTGCCAGCAGTCCGGCGACAGGGGGCTACGAGCAGTACTTC; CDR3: CASSPATGGYEQYF
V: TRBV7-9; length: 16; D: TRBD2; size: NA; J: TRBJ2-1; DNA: TGTGCCAGCGATGGGTCCGGGCGGGGGGGCCCCAATGAGCAGTTCTTC; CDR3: CASDGSGRGGPNEQFF
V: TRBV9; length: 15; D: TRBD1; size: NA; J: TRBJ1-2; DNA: TGTGCCAGCAGCGTAGAGGACAGGCCTACCCTTGGCTACACCTTC; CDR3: CASSVEDRPTLGYTF
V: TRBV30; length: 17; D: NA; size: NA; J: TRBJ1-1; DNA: TGTGCCTCTACCGACAGATACGTAGGATGGGGGAACACTGAAGCTTTCTTT; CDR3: CASTDRYVGWGNTEAFF
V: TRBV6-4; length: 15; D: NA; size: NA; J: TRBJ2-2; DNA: TGTGCCAGCAGTGACTCAGAGGGGAACACCGGGGAGCTGTTTTTT; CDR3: CASSDSEGNTGELFF
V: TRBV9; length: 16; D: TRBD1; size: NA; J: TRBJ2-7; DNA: TGTGCCAGCAGCACCCATGGCGGCAGGGGGCCCGGCGAGCAGTACTTC; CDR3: CASSTHGGRGPGEQYF
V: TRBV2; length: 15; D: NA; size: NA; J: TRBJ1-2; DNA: TGTGCCAGCAGGGGGATACTGGAGGCCAACTATGGCTACACCTTC; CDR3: CASRGILEANYGYTF
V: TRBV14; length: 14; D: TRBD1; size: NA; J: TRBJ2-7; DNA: TGTGCCAGCAGGCTCGACGGGACAGGGTCCGAGCAGTACTTC; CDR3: CASRLDGTGSEQYF
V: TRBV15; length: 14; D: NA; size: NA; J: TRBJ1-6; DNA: TGTGCCACCAGCAGAGGGACAGATAATTCACCCCTCCACTTT; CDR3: CATSRGTDNSPLHF
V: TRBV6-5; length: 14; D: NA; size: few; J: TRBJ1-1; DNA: TGTGCCACCAACCTCGGACAGAGGAACACTGAAGCTTTCTTT; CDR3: CATNLGQRNTEAFF
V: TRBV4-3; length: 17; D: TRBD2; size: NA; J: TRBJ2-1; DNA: TGCGCCAGCAGCCAGGGGAGACTAGCGGGGGGGCCAGGTGAGCAGTTCTTC; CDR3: CASSQGRLAGGPGEQFF
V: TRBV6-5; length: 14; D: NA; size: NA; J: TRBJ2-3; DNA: TGTGCCAGCAGACCCGGGACTGGCACAGATACGCAGTATTTT; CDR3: CASRPGTGTDTQYF
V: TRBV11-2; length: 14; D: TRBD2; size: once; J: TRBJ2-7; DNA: TGTGCCAGCAGCTCAGGACTAGCTCGGTACGAGCAGTACTTC; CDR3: CASSSGLARYEQYF
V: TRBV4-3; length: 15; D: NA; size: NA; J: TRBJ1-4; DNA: TGCGCCAGCAGCCAAGCGGCAGGGGATCATGAAAAACTGTTTTTT; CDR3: CASSQAAGDHEKLFF
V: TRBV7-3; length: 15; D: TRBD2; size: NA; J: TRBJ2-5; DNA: TGTGCCAGCAGCATGAGCGGGGGGGCCCAAGAGACCCAGTACTTC; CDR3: CASSMSGGAQETQYF
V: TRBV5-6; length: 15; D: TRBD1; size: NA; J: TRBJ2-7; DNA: TGTGCCAGCAGCTTGTGGGGACAGGGTTACTACGAGCAGTACTTC; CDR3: CASSLWGQGYYEQYF
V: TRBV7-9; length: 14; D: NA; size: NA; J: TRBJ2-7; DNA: TGTGCCAGCAGCCAAAGACTCCTACCCTACGAGCAGTACTTC; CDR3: CASSQRLLPYEQYF
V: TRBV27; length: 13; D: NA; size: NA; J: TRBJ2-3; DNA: TGTGCCAGCAGTTTGCTACGGGGAGATACGCAGTATTTT; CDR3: CASSLLRGDTQYF
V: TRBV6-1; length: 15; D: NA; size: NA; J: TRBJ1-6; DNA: NA; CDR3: CASSTSDRVTSPLHF
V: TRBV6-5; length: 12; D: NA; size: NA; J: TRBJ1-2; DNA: TGTGCCAGCAGCAGGGATAACTATGGCTACACCTTC; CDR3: CASSRDNYGYTF
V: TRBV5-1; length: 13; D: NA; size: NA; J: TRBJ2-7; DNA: TGCGCCAGCAGCTTCGACAGAGACTACGAGCAGTACTTC; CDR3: CASSFDRDYEQYF
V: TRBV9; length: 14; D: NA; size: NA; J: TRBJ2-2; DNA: TGTGCCAGCAGCGTAGGAAGAGGAACCGGGGAGCTGTTTTTT; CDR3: CASSVGRGTGELFF
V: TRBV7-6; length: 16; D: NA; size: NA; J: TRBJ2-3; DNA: TGTGCCAGCAGCTTAAAAAGGCTGGCGCCGGGGGATACGCAGTATTTT; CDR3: CASSLKRLAPGDTQYF
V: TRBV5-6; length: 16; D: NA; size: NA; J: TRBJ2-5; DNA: TGTGCCAGCAGCGATGAGCTAGCGCCGATGCAAGAGACCCAGTACTTC; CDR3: CASSDELAPMQETQYF
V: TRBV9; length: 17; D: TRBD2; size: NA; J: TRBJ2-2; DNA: TGTGCCAGCAGCCCCTTCGGGAGCGGGGGGGGCTCCGGGGAGCTGTTTTTT; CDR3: CASSPFGSGGGSGELFF
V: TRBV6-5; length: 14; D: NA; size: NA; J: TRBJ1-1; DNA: TGTGCCAGCAGTTACAAGGGAGAGAACACTGAAGCTTTCTTT; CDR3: CASSYKGENTEAFF